This record concerns one T cell receptor (beta chain) sequence. This sample was included in a study of regulatory T cells in long-lasting Graves disease. Arm-PCR with iRepertoire HTBI primers amplified the CDR3 regions for these TCR beta libraries. TCRdb itself ran the multiplex PCR reads through MiXCR, one entry per CDR3 protein. The table has roughly 260,000 distinct CDR3 sequences, about 20% seen once. As to time point: newly diagnosed GD, antithyroid drugs for less than 3 months. The TCR library used RNA extracted from PBMCs. This sample was shared with a second study, whose subject was T cells in Graves' hyperthyroidism and ophthalmopathy. From that paper: Those patients with uncontrolled infection, other autoimmune disease, pregnancy or lactation were excluded.

The TCR comes from a woman in her 30s with Graves disease. The sequencing used peripheral blood mononuclear cells (PBMCs), collected at new diagnosis, from a patient treated with antithyroid drugs.

This CDR3 reads CASSREGTGLTEAFF. The CDR3, as DNA: TGTGCCAGCAGCCGTGAGGGGACAGGGCTCACTGAAGCTTTCTTT. The chain combines TRBV5-4 with TRBJ1-1, with 9 positions matching TRBD1. The trim removed 4 bases at V and 4 bases at J, leaving 8 bases unmatched. Germline CDR1 reads SGHNT; CDR2 reads YYREEE (reference sequence). CDR3 length: 15 amino acids.